This entry features one T cell receptor beta chain sequence. No antigen is known for it. The data stem from a study of Tregs in tolerant kidney transplant recipients. Study-wide points: Activated donor B cell expansion appeared to reveal the most relevant donor-specific TCRbeta repertoire. Findings come from small patient numbers and require larger validation.

V gave up 5 bases and J gave up 6 bases, with 14 bases separating them. Per the germline V gene, CDR1 is SEHNR and CDR2 is FQNEAQ (reference sequence). The CDR3 sequence is 14 residues long. Using immunoSEQ multiplex PCR, the repertoire was profiled, and TCRdb retains in-frame clones only, with some absent. Of over 50,000 clones listed, approximately 85% were seen once; the top ten hold around 2.3%. Thawed PBMCs were rested overnight at 37°C with around 200 IU/ml IL-2 before regulatory T cell sorting. The V call is TRBV7-9, the J call TRBJ2-1, with D uncertain. The TCR originated in a human donor who received a combined kidney and bone marrow transplant. The material sequenced was Tregs from blood, taken before the transplant. The CDR3 protein is CASSPSRRFNEQFF. The CDR3 coding sequence is TGTGCCAGCAGCCCCAGCCGCCGCTTCAATGAGCAGTTCTTC.